Shown below are 26 T cell receptor beta chains from a single sample sequenced in a study of T cell responses to AZD1222 COVID-19 vaccine. The method was immunoSEQ multiplex PCR; TCRdb's version includes in-frame clones alone and lacks a portion of them. The sample consists of tens of thousands of clones, around nine tenths of them appearing once. The sample was peripheral blood, taken on day 0 of MenACWY control vaccination. The receptor source for this set is an adult in good health.

The chain joins TRBV12-3 or TRBV12-4 to TRBJ2-5; D gene ambiguous. This CDR3 has 12 residues. V was pared by 2 bases and J by 5 bases, with 6 bases between. In nucleotides, the CDR3 is TGTGCCAGCAGTTTATTGGGGGAGACCCAGTACTTC. It translates to CASSLLGETQYF.

The CDR3 sequence is CASSLRAQGDTEAFF. In DNA form, the CDR3 reads TGTGCCAGCAGTTTAAGGGCACAGGGCGACACTGAAGCTTTCTTT. This chain uses TRBV27 with TRBJ1-1, with D tentatively TRBD1 (6 bases). Germline V gene lookup returns CDR1 MNHEY and CDR2 SMNVEV (reference sequence). The CDR3 totals 15 residues. V gave up 2 bases and J gave up 3 bases, with 13 bases separating them.

The chain is built from TRBV4-3 and TRBJ2-1; 13 bases are shared with TRBD2. This CDR3 has 17 residues. V lost 4 bases and J lost 6; bases outside the gene matches: 9. Germline CDR1 and CDR2: LGHNA and YSLEER. This chain's CDR3 is CASSREGTSGTSNEQFF. The CDR3 DNA follows: TGCGCCAGCAGCCGGGAAGGGACTAGCGGGACCTCCAATGAGCAGTTCTTC.

CDR3 residues: CASSLISNTEAFF. The DNA for the CDR3 is TGTGCCAGCAGCTTAATCAGTAACACTGAAGCTTTCTTT. The chain links TRBV7-9 to TRBJ1-1; D ambiguous. There are 13 residues in the CDR3. V lost 2 bases, J lost 2 bases, and 6 bases lay in between. Looked up from germline, CDR1 is SEHNR and CDR2 is FQNEAQ (reference sequence).

V usage is TRBV27 and J usage is TRBJ2-3, with 10 nucleotides matching TRBD2. The junction had 10 bases not matched to a gene; V was cut back by 5 bases and J by 5 bases. The CDR3 runs to 16 residues. Germline V gene sequence: CDR1 MNHEY, CDR2 SMNVEV (reference sequence). The CDR3 nucleotides are TGTGCCAGCAGTCCGCTGAGCGGGAGGGCCAAAGATACGCAGTATTTT. Its translation: CASSPLSGRAKDTQYF.

The rearrangement uses TRBV12-5 and TRBJ1-1; tentatively, D is TRBD1 (6 bases). The germline V gene has CDR1 LGHNT and CDR2 FRNRAP. This CDR3 is 15 amino acids long. The V and J ends lost 5 bases and 4 bases respectively, with 17 bases between them. CDR3 in amino acids: CASGLPGGLGTEAFF. The CDR3 coding sequence is TGTGCTAGTGGTCTCCCTGGGGGGCTGGGCACTGAAGCTTTCTTT.

The V call is TRBV2, the J call TRBJ2-1; 9 bases agree with TRBD2. The CDR3 is 15 residues long. Per the germline V gene, CDR1 is SNHLY and CDR2 is FYNNEI. Trimming at V came to 6 bases and at J to 2 bases, leaving 5 bases not matched to a gene. DNA for the CDR3: TGTGCCAGCAGGGAGACTAGCGGTACCTACAATGAGCAGTTCTTC. Its translation: CASRETSGTYNEQFF.

This clone was seen only once. This rearrangement joins TRBV28 to TRBJ1-6; TRBD1 matches at 9 bases. The V gene's germline CDR1 is MDHEN and CDR2 SYDVKM. Trimming removed 9 bases from V and 9 bases from J; junction bases left unmatched: 9. There are 14 residues in the CDR3. CDR3 sequence: CASWERQGVSPLHF. CDR3 DNA: TGTGCCAGTTGGGAACGACAGGGGGTTTCACCCCTCCACTTT.

The V gene is TRBV11-2, the J gene TRBJ2-1; the D is unclear. CDR1 and CDR2 (germline): SGHAT, FQNNGV. The germline V and J ends were trimmed by 1 base and 10 bases, with 8 bases remaining between them. The CDR3 runs 12 residues. CDR3 nucleotides: TGTGCCAGCAGCTTAGCTTGGGAAGAGCAGTTCTTC. The encoded protein is CASSLAWEEQFF.

V usage is TRBV28 and J usage is TRBJ2-3; no firm D call. The CDR3 covers 13 residues. The V end lost 6 bases, the J end lost 1 base, and 8 bases lay between the germline ends. The germline V gene encodes CDR1 MDHEN and CDR2 SYDVKM. The CDR3 sequence is CASSPRGTDTQYF. The CDR3 DNA reads as TGTGCCAGCAGCCCTCGGGGCACAGATACGCAGTATTTT.

Only a few counts were recorded for this clone. As DNA, the CDR3 is TGTGCCAGCAGCGGGGACGGGTCCCTGGGGAATCAGCCCCAGCATTTT. Its translation is CASSGDGSLGNQPQHF. This sequence joins TRBV9 and TRBJ1-5, with a weak D call TRBD1 (5 bases). The CDR3 totals 16 residues. V was trimmed by 3 bases and J by 4 bases, leaving 17 bases between them. Germline values: CDR1 SGDLS, CDR2 YYNGEE.

The chain joins TRBV7-6 to TRBJ2-7; 11 nucleotides agree with TRBD2. CDR1 is SGHVS and CDR2 is FNYEAQ in the germline V gene. V was clipped by 6 bases and J by 5 bases; unmatched bases: 6. This CDR3 has 14 residues. The CDR3, as DNA: TGTGCCAGCAGTTATAGCGGGAGGGCCAACGAGCAGTACTTC. Translating gives CASSYSGRANEQYF.

The chain couples TRBV11-2 to TRBJ1-2; maybe TRBD1 (5 bases). The V and J ends lost 5 bases and 4 bases respectively, with 11 bases between them. In germline, CDR1 is SGHAT, CDR2 FQNNGV. The CDR3 contains 13 residues. The CDR3 reads CASSLPDSYGYTF. For the CDR3, the DNA is TGTGCCAGCAGCCTCCCCGACAGCTATGGCTACACCTTC.

The chain has TRBV15 and TRBJ1-3, with D uncertain. Looked up from germline, CDR1 is LNHNV and CDR2 is YYDKDF (reference sequence). V dropped 5 bases and J dropped 6 bases, with 17 bases sitting between them. This CDR3 is 15 amino acids long. CDR3 sequence: CATSSPGRGKNTIYF. In nucleotides, the CDR3 is TGTGCCACCAGCTCCCCAGGTCGAGGGAAAAACACCATATATTTT.

The V gene is TRBV7-2, the J gene TRBJ1-1; perhaps TRBD1 as D (5 bases). From germline, CDR1 is SGHTA and CDR2 FQGNSA. The CDR3 has 15 amino acids. V was cut by 0 bases and J by 1 base, with 9 bases left in between. Written as DNA, the CDR3 is TGTGCCAGCAGCTTAGCGCTCCAGGGGAACACTGAAGCTTTCTTT. Protein product: CASSLALQGNTEAFF.

The chain uses TRBV6-2 or TRBV6-3 and TRBJ1-4; D remains unclear. V lost 6 bases, J lost 11 bases, and 19 bases lay in between. The CDR3 extends over 14 amino acids. Germline CDR1 MNHEY, CDR2 SVGEGT. CDR3 in DNA: TGTGCCAGCAGCGCCTGGAGGCAGCTAGAGAAACTGTTTTTT. Its translation: CASSAWRQLEKLFF.

The CDR3 bases are TGTGCCAGCAGCCAAGAGGCTAGCGGGGGTGGGGCCAACGTCCTGACTTTC. Translation: CASSQEASGGGANVLTF. The chain couples TRBV4-2 to TRBJ2-6; the match to TRBD2 covers 10 bases. The CDR3 loop spans 17 amino acids. Germline V lookup: CDR1 LGHNA, CDR2 YNFKEQ. The J segment lost 3 bases and the V segment lost 0 bases, leaving 2 bases of the junction unmatched.

The chain uses TRBV5-5 and TRBJ1-2; a weak D match, TRBD1 (5 bases). The length of the CDR3 is 14 residues. The germline CDR1 and CDR2 sequences are SGHKS and YYEKEE (reference sequence). V lost 5 bases, J lost 7 bases, and 18 bases lay in between. The CDR3 here is CASSFPVAGRGYTF. CDR3 coding DNA: TGTGCCAGCAGTTTCCCTGTGGCAGGGCGTGGCTACACCTTC.

Only a few counts were recorded for this clone. The V and J genes are TRBV12-1 and TRBJ1-2. TRBV12-1 is a pseudogene locus. The length of the CDR3 is 13 residues. The CDR3 is CASSFSESVGYTF. DNA of the CDR3: TGTGCCAGCAGCTTTAGCGAGTCTGTGGGCTACACCTTC.

This sequence joins TRBV6-5 and TRBJ1-3; D gene ambiguous. Per germline, CDR1 MNHEY and CDR2 SVGAGI. The ends were cut back, 6 bases at V and 2 bases at J, with 11 bases in the middle. This CDR3 comprises 14 residues. For the CDR3, the DNA is TGTGCCAGCAGGGCCGGCACAGCTGGAAACACCATATATTTT. Translating gives CASRAGTAGNTIYF.

This clone was detected only once. The chain combines TRBV29-1 with TRBJ1-3; D might be TRBD1 (6 bases). Germline V gene lookup returns CDR1 SQVTM and CDR2 ANQGSEA. V was pared by 7 bases and J by 1 base, with 11 bases between. The CDR3 covers 13 residues. The CDR3, as DNA: TGCAGCGGTGGGACAAGTTCTGGAAACACCATATATTTT. Its protein product is CSGGTSSGNTIYF.

This sequence joins TRBV19 and TRBJ1-2, with 9 bases aligning to TRBD1. After removal of 4 bases from V and 2 bases from J, the junction contained 5 bases not matched to a gene. Looked up from germline, CDR1 is LNHDA and CDR2 is SQIVND (reference sequence). This CDR3 is built from 15 residues. This CDR3 is CASSTQGARNYGYTF. As DNA, the CDR3 is TGTGCCAGTAGTACACAGGGGGCCAGGAACTATGGCTACACCTTC.

The rearrangement uses TRBV14 and TRBJ1-6; D call uncertain. The CDR3 length is 15 residues. Germline V gene data show CDR1 as SGHDN and CDR2 as FVKESK. Trimming cost V 1 base and J 7 bases, with 11 bases left between them. CDR3 DNA sequence: TGTGCCAGCAGCCAAGTGATGTTGGGGAATTCACCCCTCCACTTT. It specifies CASSQVMLGNSPLHF.

The chain is built from TRBV3-1 (or the pseudogene TRBV3-2) and TRBJ2-3; the D gene is possibly TRBD1 (5 bases). CDR1 LGHDT and CDR2 YNNKEL come from the germline V gene (reference sequence). V lost 1 base to trimming and J lost 4 bases, with 12 bases between them. The CDR3 covers 15 residues. The CDR3 DNA reads TGTGCCAGCAGCCAAGGGGAAGGGGTGCCAGATACGCAGTATTTT. Its protein is CASSQGEGVPDTQYF.

This clone was counted between two and nine times. V gene TRBV29-1 combines with J gene TRBJ1-1, with a tentative D call TRBD1 (6 bases). Per germline, CDR1 SQVTM and CDR2 ANQGSEA. The CDR3 length is 12 residues. Trimming cost V 6 bases and J 6 bases, with 14 bases left between them. Written as DNA, the CDR3 is TGCAGCGTCCGGGACAATCACGCTGAAGCTTTCTTT. Its protein is CSVRDNHAEAFF.

The gene calls are TRBV5-4 and TRBJ1-4; the D gene is possibly TRBD1 (5 bases). Germline V CDR1 and CDR2: SGHNT, YYREEE (reference sequence). The CDR3 runs to 14 residues. Trimming removed 4 bases from V and 6 bases from J, with 13 bases in between. The CDR3 region is CASSPAGRDEKLFF. DNA for the CDR3: TGTGCCAGCAGCCCGGCAGGGAGGGATGAAAAACTGTTTTTT.